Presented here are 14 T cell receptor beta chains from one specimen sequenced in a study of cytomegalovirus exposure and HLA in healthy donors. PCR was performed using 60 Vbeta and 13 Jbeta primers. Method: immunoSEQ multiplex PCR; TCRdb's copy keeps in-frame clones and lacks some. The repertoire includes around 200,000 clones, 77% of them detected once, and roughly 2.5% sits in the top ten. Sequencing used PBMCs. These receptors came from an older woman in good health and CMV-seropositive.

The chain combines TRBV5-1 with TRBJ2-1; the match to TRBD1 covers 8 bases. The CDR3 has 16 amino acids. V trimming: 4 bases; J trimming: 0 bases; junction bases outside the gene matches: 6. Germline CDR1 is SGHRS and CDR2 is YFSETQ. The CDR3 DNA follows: TGCGCCAGCAGCCCATCCGGGACAGGCTCCTACAATGAGCAGTTCTTC. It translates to CASSPSGTGSYNEQFF.

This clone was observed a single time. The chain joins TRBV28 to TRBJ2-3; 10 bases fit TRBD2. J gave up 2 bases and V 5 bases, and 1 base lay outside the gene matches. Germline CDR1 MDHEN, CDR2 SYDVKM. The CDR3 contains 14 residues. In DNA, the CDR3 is TGTGCCAGCAGTCTAGCGGGGGACACAGATACGCAGTATTTT. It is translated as CASSLAGDTDTQYF.

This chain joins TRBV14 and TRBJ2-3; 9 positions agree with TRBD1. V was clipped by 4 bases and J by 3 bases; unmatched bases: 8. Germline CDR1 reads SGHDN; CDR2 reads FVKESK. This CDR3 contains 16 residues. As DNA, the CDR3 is TGTGCCAGCAGCCCCCACAGGGGGCTGGGGACAGATACGCAGTATTTT. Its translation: CASSPHRGLGTDTQYF.

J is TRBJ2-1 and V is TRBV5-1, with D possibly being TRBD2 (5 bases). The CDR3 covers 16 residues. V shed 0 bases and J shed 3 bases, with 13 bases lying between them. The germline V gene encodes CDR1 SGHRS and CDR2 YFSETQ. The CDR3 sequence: CASSLGVGVIYNEQFF. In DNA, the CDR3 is TGCGCCAGCAGCTTGGGGGTGGGAGTAATCTACAATGAGCAGTTCTTC.

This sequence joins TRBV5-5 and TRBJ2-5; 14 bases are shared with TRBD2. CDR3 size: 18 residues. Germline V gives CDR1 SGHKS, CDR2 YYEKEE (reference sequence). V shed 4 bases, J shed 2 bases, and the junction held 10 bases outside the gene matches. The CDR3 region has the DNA TGTGCCAGCAGCGGGGGCGGACTAGCGGGGGGACTACAAGAGACCCAGTACTTC. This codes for CASSGGGLAGGLQETQYF.

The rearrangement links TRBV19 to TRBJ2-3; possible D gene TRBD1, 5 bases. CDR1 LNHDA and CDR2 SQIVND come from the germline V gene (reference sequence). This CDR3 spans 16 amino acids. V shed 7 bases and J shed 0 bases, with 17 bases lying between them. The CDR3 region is CASKKDMSPSTDTQYF. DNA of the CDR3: TGTGCCAGTAAGAAGGACATGAGTCCTAGCACAGATACGCAGTATTTT. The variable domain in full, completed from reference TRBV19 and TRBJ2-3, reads DGGITQSPKYLFRKEGQNVTLSCEQNLNHDAMYWYRQDPGQGLRLIYYSQIVNDFQKGDIAEGYSVSREKKESFPLTVTSAQKNPTAFYLCASKKDMSPSTDTQYFGPGTRLTVL.

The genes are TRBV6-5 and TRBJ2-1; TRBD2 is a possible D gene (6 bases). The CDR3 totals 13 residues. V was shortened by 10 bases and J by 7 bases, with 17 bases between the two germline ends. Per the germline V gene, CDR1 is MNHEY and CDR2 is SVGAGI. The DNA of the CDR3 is TGTGCCACCAAGGGCCGCGGGGTGAATGAGCAGTTCTTC. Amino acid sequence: CATKGRGVNEQFF.

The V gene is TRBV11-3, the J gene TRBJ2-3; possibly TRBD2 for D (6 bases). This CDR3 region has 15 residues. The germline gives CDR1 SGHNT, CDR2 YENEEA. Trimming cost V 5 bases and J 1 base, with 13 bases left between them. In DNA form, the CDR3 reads TGTGCCAGCAGCGCCAGTTCGGGGGGCACAGATACGCAGTATTTT. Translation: CASSASSGGTDTQYF.

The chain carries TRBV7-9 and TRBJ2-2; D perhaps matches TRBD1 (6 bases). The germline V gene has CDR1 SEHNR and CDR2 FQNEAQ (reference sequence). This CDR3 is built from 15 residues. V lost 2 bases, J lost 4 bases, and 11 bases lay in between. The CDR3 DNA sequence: TGTGCCAGCAGCTTACTGAGAGGGGGCACCGGGGAGCTGTTTTTT. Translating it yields CASSLLRGGTGELFF.

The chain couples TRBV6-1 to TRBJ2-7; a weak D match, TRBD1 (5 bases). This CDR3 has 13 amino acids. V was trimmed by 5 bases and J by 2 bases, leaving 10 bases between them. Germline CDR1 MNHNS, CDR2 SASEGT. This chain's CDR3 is CASSTDIPYEQYF. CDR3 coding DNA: TGTGCCAGCAGTACGGACATCCCCTACGAGCAGTACTTC.

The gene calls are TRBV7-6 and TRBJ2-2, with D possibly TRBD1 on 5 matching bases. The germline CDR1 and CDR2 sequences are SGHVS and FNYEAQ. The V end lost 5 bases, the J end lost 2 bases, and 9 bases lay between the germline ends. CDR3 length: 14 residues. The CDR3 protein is CASSPDRNTGELFF. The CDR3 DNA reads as TGTGCCAGCAGCCCCGACAGAAACACCGGGGAGCTGTTTTTT.

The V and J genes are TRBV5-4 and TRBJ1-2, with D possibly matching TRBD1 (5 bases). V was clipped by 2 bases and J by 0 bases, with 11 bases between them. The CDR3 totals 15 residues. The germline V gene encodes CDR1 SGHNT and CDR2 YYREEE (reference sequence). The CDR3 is CASSFPPGANYGYTF. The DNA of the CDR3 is TGTGCCAGCAGCTTCCCCCCGGGGGCTAACTATGGCTACACCTTC.

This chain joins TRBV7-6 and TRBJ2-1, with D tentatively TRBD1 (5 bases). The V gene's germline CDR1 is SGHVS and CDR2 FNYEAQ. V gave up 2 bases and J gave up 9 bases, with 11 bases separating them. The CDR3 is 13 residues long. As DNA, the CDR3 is TGTGCCAGCAGCTTACAGGGTACGGGTGAGCAGTTCTTC. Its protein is CASSLQGTGEQFF.

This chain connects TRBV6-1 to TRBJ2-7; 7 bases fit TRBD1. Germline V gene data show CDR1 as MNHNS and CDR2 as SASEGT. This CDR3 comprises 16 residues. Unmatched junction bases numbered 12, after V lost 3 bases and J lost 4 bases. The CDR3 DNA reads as TGTGCCAGCAGTGACAGGATTAGGGACAGTGATTACGAGCAGTACTTC. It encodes CASSDRIRDSDYEQYF.